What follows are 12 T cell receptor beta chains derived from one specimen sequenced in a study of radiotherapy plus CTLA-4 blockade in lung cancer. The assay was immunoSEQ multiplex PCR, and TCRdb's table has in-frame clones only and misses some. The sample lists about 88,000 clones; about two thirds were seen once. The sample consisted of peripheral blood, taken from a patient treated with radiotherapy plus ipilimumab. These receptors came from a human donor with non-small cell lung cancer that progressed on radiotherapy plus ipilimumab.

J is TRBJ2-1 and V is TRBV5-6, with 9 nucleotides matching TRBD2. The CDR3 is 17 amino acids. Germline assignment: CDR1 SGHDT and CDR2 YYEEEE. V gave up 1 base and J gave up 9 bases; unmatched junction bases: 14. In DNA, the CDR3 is TGTGCCAGCAGCTTGTTAGGGACTAGCAGATTGGGTACTGAGCAGTTCTTC. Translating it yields CASSLLGTSRLGTEQFF.

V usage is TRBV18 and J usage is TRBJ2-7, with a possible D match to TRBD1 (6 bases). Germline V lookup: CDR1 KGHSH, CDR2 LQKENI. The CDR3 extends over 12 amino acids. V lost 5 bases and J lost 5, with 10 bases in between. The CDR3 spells CASSTNRDEQYF. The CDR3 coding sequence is TGTGCCAGCTCAACTAACAGGGACGAGCAGTACTTC.

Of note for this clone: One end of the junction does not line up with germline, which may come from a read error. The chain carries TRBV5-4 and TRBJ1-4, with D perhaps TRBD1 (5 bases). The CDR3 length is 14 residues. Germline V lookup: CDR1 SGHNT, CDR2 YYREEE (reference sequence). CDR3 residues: CAGSYPGLNEKLFF. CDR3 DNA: TGTGCCGGCAGTTACCCGGGGCTAAATGAAAAACTGTTTTTT. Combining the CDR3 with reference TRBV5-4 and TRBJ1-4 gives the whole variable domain ETGVTQSPTHLIKTRGQQVTLRCSSQSGHNTVSWYQQALGQGPQFIFQYYREEENGRGNFPPRFSGLQFPNYSSELNVNALELDDSALYLCAGSYPGLNEKLFFGSGTQLSVL.

CDR3 nucleotides: TGCGCCAGCAGCCAGGGTCGTCTCACAGATACGCAGTATTTT. Its protein product is CASSQGRLTDTQYF. This chain uses TRBV4-3 with TRBJ2-3; D uncertain. The CDR3 runs 14 residues. Germline V gene lookup returns CDR1 LGHNA and CDR2 YSLEER. The germline V and J ends were trimmed by 3 bases and 2 bases, with 9 bases remaining between them.

CDR3 sequence: CSLIQGSQETQYF. CDR3 DNA: TGCAGCTTGATCCAGGGATCCCAAGAGACCCAGTACTTC. The V and J genes are TRBV29-1 and TRBJ2-5; TRBD1 might be the D (5 bases). CDR1 and CDR2 from the germline V gene are SQVTM and ANQGSEA. Trimming left V 8 bases short and J 1 base short, with 14 bases between. CDR3 size: 13 residues.

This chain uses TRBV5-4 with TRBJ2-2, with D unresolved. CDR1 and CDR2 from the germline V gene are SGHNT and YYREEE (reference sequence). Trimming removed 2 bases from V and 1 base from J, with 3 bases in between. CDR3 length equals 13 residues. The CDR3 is CASSFGNTGELFF. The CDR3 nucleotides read TGTGCCAGCAGCTTTGGGAACACCGGGGAGCTGTTTTTT.

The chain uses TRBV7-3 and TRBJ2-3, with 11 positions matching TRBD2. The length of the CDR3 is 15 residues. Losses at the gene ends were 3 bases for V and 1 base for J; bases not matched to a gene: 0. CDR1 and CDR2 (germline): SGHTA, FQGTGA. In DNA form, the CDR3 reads TGTGCCAGCAGCTTTAGCGGGAGGGGCACAGATACGCAGTATTTT. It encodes CASSFSGRGTDTQYF. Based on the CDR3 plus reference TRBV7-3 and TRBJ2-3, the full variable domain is GAGVSQTPSNKVTEKGKYVELRCDPISGHTALYWYRQSLGQGPEFLIYFQGTGAADDSGLPNDRFFAVRPEGSVSTLKIQRTERGDSAVYLCASSFSGRGTDTQYFGPGTRLTVL.

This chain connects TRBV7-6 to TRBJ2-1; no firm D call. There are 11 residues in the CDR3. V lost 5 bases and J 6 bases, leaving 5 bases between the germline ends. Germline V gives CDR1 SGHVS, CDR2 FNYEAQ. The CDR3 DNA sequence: TGTGCCAGCAGCCATAGCAATGAGCAGTTCTTC. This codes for CASSHSNEQFF.

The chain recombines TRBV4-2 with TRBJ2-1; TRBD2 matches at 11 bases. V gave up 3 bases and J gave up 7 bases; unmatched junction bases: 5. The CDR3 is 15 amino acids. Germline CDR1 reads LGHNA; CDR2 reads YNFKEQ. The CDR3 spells CASSHTSGSGNEQFF. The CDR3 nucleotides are TGTGCCAGCAGCCACACTAGCGGGAGTGGAAATGAGCAGTTCTTC.

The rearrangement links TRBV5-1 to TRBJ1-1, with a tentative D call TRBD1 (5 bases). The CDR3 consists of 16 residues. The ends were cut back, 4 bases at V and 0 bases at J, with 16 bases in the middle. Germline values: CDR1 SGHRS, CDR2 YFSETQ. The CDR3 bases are TGCGCCAGCAGCACCGGGACGGGAGGAATGAACACTGAAGCTTTCTTT. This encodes CASSTGTGGMNTEAFF.

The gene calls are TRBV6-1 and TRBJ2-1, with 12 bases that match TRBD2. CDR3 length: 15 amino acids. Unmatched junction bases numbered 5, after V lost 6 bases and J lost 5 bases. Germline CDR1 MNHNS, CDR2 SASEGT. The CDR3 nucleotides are TGTGCCAGCAGGGGCCGACTAGCGGGAGACAATGAGCAGTTCTTC. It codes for CASRGRLAGDNEQFF.

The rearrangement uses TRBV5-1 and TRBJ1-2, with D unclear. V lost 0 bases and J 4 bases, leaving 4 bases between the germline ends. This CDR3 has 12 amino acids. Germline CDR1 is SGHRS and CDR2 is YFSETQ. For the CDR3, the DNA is TGCGCCAGCAGCTTGGGTTCCTATGGCTACACCTTC. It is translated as CASSLGSYGYTF.